These 26 T cell receptor beta chains came from one sample sequenced in a study of human T cells and chemical hapten exposure. Each CDR3 protein is one row after TCRdb ran MiXCR on the RACE reads. The data contain some 170,000 distinct CDR3 sequences, 20% to 25% of them singletons. The time point here: patch test 1, 2 weeks after DPC sensitization. As to treatment: therapeutic diphenylcyclopropenone sensitization with weekly scalp DPC. The sample consisted of whole blood, taken in connection with sensitization to the hapten diphenylcyclopropenone (DPC). These receptors came from a woman between 50 and 59 years old with alopecia areata. Some clones in this sample may be carry-over from other donors' samples.

The chain uses TRBV21-1 and TRBJ2-2; TRBD1 reflects the table's D call only, with no check against the DNA. TRBV21-1 is shown as a pseudogene. CDR3 length equals 15 residues. The CDR3 DNA sequence: TGTGCCACCACGTCCCACAGATATTACACCGGGGAGCTGTTTTTT. It encodes CATTSHRYYTGELFF.

The rearrangement links TRBV7-2 to TRBJ2-7; a weak D match, TRBD1 (6 bases). The CDR3 is made up of 14 amino acids. Germline CDR1 is SGHTA and CDR2 is FQGNSA. V dropped 5 bases and J dropped 2 bases, with 13 bases sitting between them. The CDR3 nucleotides read TGTGCCAGCAGCCCCTGGGCAGGGGCCTACGAGCAGTACTTC. This encodes CASSPWAGAYEQYF.

This clonotype was counted many times. V and J are TRBV20-1 and TRBJ2-7; D is perhaps TRBD1 (5 bases). The germline V and J ends were trimmed by 6 bases and 5 bases, with 20 bases remaining between them. Germline CDR1 DFQATT, CDR2 SNEGSKA (reference sequence). This CDR3 is 14 amino acids long. For the CDR3, the DNA is TGCAGTGCAGAACTCCCAGGGAATCGGGACGAGCAGTACTTC. Translating it yields CSAELPGNRDEQYF.

The CDR3 loop reads CATRSGTDTGELFF. In DNA form, the CDR3 reads TGTGCTACCAGGAGCGGGACGGACACCGGGGAGCTGTTTTTT. The chain uses TRBV10-3 and TRBJ2-2, with TRBD2 matching 7 bases. The CDR3 is 14 residues long. Looked up from germline, CDR1 is ENHRY and CDR2 is SYGVKD.

This clonotype appeared a few times. The chain joins TRBV3-1 to TRBJ1-2; D possibly corresponds to TRBD1 (5 bases). The CDR3 covers 15 residues. The V end lost 1 base, the J end lost 5 bases, and 14 bases lay between the germline ends. Germline assignment: CDR1 LGHDT and CDR2 YNNKEL (reference sequence). The DNA of the CDR3 is TGTGCCAGCAGCCAAGGAATCGCTCAGGGTTATGGCTACACCTTC. Translating gives CASSQGIAQGYGYTF.

Only a few counts were recorded for this clonotype. The chain recombines TRBV7-9 with TRBJ1-1, with D perhaps matching TRBD1 (6 bases). V lost 3 bases and J lost 10, with 15 bases in between. The germline CDR1 and CDR2 sequences are SEHNR and FQNEAQ (reference sequence). CDR3 length: 13 amino acids. DNA for the CDR3: TGTGCCAGCAGCTTTCCTGGGGGCGCGGCAGCTTTCTTT. It encodes CASSFPGGAAAFF.

In this sample, this clonotype turned up many times. The rearrangement uses TRBV5-1 and TRBJ2-3; D remains ambiguous. Germline-derived CDR1 and CDR2 are SGHRS and YFSETQ. The CDR3 is 14 residues long. Trimming took off 4 bases at V and 5 bases at J, with 14 bases between the two ends. The CDR3 nucleotides read TGCGCCAGCAGCCCGGACCTGCGAGGAGATACGCAGTATTTT. Its protein is CASSPDLRGDTQYF.

This chain joins TRBV29-1 and TRBJ2-1; D may be TRBD1 (5 bases). CDR3 length: 13 amino acids. Deletions cut 0 bases from V and 7 bases from J, with 10 bases between. Germline CDR1 reads SQVTM; CDR2 reads ANQGSEA. CDR3 in DNA: TGCAGCGTTGAAGAGGGGCAGGGAAATGAGCAGTTCTTC. As protein: CSVEEGQGNEQFF.

The chain recombines TRBV5-1 with TRBJ1-6; TRBD1 matches at 7 bases. The CDR3 is made up of 15 amino acids. V lost 0 bases to trimming and J lost 5 bases; unmatched junction nucleotides: 2. CDR1 is SGHRS, CDR2 YFSETQ, per germline. CDR3 in amino acids: CASSLGQGNNSPLHF. CDR3 coding DNA: TGCGCCAGCAGCTTGGGACAGGGCAATAATTCACCCCTCCACTTT.

The chain combines TRBV5-1 with TRBJ2-1, with TRBD2 matching over 12 bases. CDR3 length equals 15 residues. CDR1 is SGHRS, CDR2 YFSETQ, per germline. After removal of 0 bases from V and 10 bases from J, the junction contained 5 bases not matched to a gene. As DNA, the CDR3 is TGCGCCAGCAGCTTGGACCCCGGACTAGCGGGAGAGCAGTTCTTC. It codes for CASSLDPGLAGEQFF.

In this sample, this clonotype turned up a few times. The chain has TRBV2 and TRBJ2-7; D perhaps matches TRBD1 (5 bases). CDR1 SNHLY and CDR2 FYNNEI come from the germline V gene. This CDR3 is built from 14 residues. With 2 bases removed from V and 3 bases from J, the gap between germline ends came to 11 bases. The CDR3 DNA is TGTGCCAGCAGTGAACAGGGCGCCGGCTACGAGCAGTACTTC. This encodes CASSEQGAGYEQYF.

The rearrangement links TRBV6-5 to TRBJ2-6; TRBD2 is a possible D gene (6 bases). The germline gives CDR1 MNHEY, CDR2 SVGAGI. Between the trimmed V and J ends, which lost 6 bases and 0 bases, there was a span of 15 bases. This CDR3 is 17 amino acids long. DNA for the CDR3: TGTGCCAGCAGAGAGGAGGGTGGGACCTCTGGGGCCAACGTCCTGACTTTC. This codes for CASREEGGTSGANVLTF.

The chain recombines TRBV6-5 with TRBJ1-1; D call uncertain. The V gene's germline CDR1 is MNHEY and CDR2 SVGAGI. V lost 8 bases to trimming and J lost 0 bases, with 16 bases between them. This CDR3 spans 15 amino acids. The CDR3: CASGRISRMNTEAFF. CDR3 sequence (DNA): TGTGCCAGCGGAAGGATCTCACGGATGAACACTGAAGCTTTCTTT.

This clonotype was counted many times. The chain uses TRBV2 and TRBJ2-2; 7 bases are a match to TRBD2. Germline V gene sequence: CDR1 SNHLY, CDR2 FYNNEI. This CDR3 is 14 amino acids long. The trim removed 6 bases at V and 5 bases at J, leaving 6 bases unmatched. CDR3 sequence: CASRAGVYTGELFF. CDR3 nucleotides: TGTGCCAGCAGGGCGGGAGTCTATACCGGGGAGCTGTTTTTT.

The CDR3 DNA follows: TGTGCCAGCAGCTTGGAACTTGGGGTCAGGAACACCGGGGAGCTGTTTTTT. Amino acids: CASSLELGVRNTGELFF. The chain joins TRBV5-6 to TRBJ2-2; D is undetermined. This CDR3 contains 17 residues. The germline V and J ends were trimmed by 0 bases and 1 base, with 13 bases remaining between them. Germline V gives CDR1 SGHDT, CDR2 YYEEEE.

V is TRBV12-3 or TRBV12-4 and J is TRBJ1-3; D may be TRBD1 (6 bases). With 3 bases removed from V and 2 bases from J, the gap between germline ends came to 11 bases. The CDR3 spans 15 residues. The CDR3 nucleotides read TGTGCCAGCAGTTTCTCACCAGGGGCTGGAAACACCATATATTTT. Amino acids: CASSFSPGAGNTIYF.

V usage is TRBV7-9 and J usage is TRBJ1-5, with 11 bases matching TRBD1. CDR1 and CDR2 from the germline V gene are SEHNR and FQNEAQ (reference sequence). CDR3 length equals 11 residues. V dropped 9 bases and J dropped 9; count of bases not matched to a gene: 1. In DNA form, the CDR3 reads TGTGCCAGTGGGACAGGGGGGCCCCAGCATTTT. Its protein product is CASGTGGPQHF. Full variable domain (remainder filled in from reference TRBV7-9 and TRBJ1-5): DTGVSQNPRHKITKRGQNVTFRCDPISEHNRLYWYRQTLGQGPEFLTYFQNEAQLEKSRLLSDRFSAERPKGSFSTLEIQRTEQGDSAMYLCASGTGGPQHFGDGTRLSIL.

This clonotype was observed a handful of times. CDR3 coding DNA: TGCGCCAGCAGCCCGGCCGGGACAGGAGTTTACGAGCAGTACTTC. This sequence encodes CASSPAGTGVYEQYF. This sequence joins TRBV5-1 and TRBJ2-7; 8 bases map to TRBD1. CDR1 and CDR2 from the germline V gene are SGHRS and YFSETQ. The CDR3 covers 15 residues. After removal of 4 bases from V and 4 bases from J, the junction contained 10 bases not matched to a gene.

This clonotype was seen more than once but under ten times. The CDR3 sequence is CASSESERLSTQYF. The DNA for the CDR3 is TGTGCCAGCAGTGAGAGTGAGCGGCTATCTACGCAGTATTTT. The chain links TRBV6-1 to TRBJ2-3, with D tentatively TRBD2 (5 bases). CDR3 length equals 14 residues. V lost 3 bases to trimming and J lost 8 bases, with 15 bases between them. Germline V CDR1 and CDR2: MNHNS, SASEGT.

This clonotype was counted ten times or more. The rearrangement joins TRBV29-1 to TRBJ2-3; tentative D call: TRBD2 (5 bases). Germline CDR1 reads SQVTM; CDR2 reads ANQGSEA. V was cut by 5 bases and J by 5 bases, with 20 bases left in between. The CDR3 length is 15 residues. CDR3 coding DNA: TGCAGCGTTTCGGTGGTGGCAGGAGGTGGAGATACGCAGTATTTT. It yields the protein CSVSVVAGGGDTQYF.

This clonotype has a handful of counts. This chain links TRBV6-5 with TRBJ2-2; TRBD1 agrees at 8 bases. The V and J ends lost 4 bases and 2 bases, in that order; junction bases with no gene match: 9. Germline V gene sequence: CDR1 MNHEY, CDR2 SVGAGI. This CDR3 contains 17 residues. CDR3 DNA sequence: TGTGCCAGCAGTTCCCGACAGGGGATAAGAAACACCGGGGAGCTGTTTTTT. This sequence encodes CASSSRQGIRNTGELFF.

This clonotype was seen more than once but under ten times. The V call is TRBV5-4, the J call TRBJ2-1; D ambiguous. Germline lookup yields CDR1 SGHNT and CDR2 YYREEE (reference sequence). The CDR3 contains 14 residues. The V gene lost 4 bases and the J gene lost 5 bases, with 13 bases spanning the gap. CDR3 loop: CASSRKSVNNEQFF. CDR3 bases: TGTGCCAGCAGCCGAAAATCCGTTAACAATGAGCAGTTCTTC.

Only a few counts were recorded for this clonotype. The V gene is TRBV28, the J gene TRBJ2-7; 12 bases align to TRBD2. The junction had 3 bases not matched to a gene; V was cut back by 6 bases and J by 0 bases. Germline V gives CDR1 MDHEN, CDR2 SYDVKM. The CDR3 has 15 residues. The CDR3 bases are TGTGCCAGCAGCCGGACTAGCGGGGCCTCCTACGAGCAGTACTTC. This codes for CASSRTSGASYEQYF.

This clonotype appeared a few times. The rearrangement joins TRBV29-1 to TRBJ2-1, with D perhaps TRBD2 (7 bases). Germline-derived CDR1 and CDR2 are SQVTM and ANQGSEA. V was clipped by 4 bases and J by 9 bases, with 13 bases between them. This CDR3 has 12 amino acids. The CDR3 sequence: CSVVRGGGEQFF. In DNA form, the CDR3 reads TGCAGCGTTGTCCGCGGGGGCGGTGAGCAGTTCTTC.

This clonotype was found a few times. This chain connects TRBV19 to TRBJ1-5; tentative D call: TRBD1 (6 bases). Germline V gene sequence: CDR1 LNHDA, CDR2 SQIVND (reference sequence). The CDR3 extends over 16 amino acids. Trimming took 5 bases from V and 4 from J, leaving 18 bases between them. CDR3 region: CASSPRQGPGNQPQHF. CDR3 DNA sequence: TGTGCCAGTAGTCCCCGGCAGGGGCCGGGTAATCAGCCCCAGCATTTT. The whole variable domain, remainder taken from reference TRBV19 and TRBJ1-5, is DGGITQSPKYLFRKEGQNVTLSCEQNLNHDAMYWYRQDPGQGLRLIYYSQIVNDFQKGDIAEGYSVSREKKESFPLTVTSAQKNPTAFYLCASSPRQGPGNQPQHFGDGTRLSIL.

This chain joins TRBV12-3 or TRBV12-4 and TRBJ2-2, with D possibly TRBD2 on 5 matching bases. The V end was cut by 4 bases, the J end by 2 bases, with 11 bases between. This CDR3 comprises 15 residues. The CDR3 loop is CASSYQAVNTGELFF. CDR3 nucleotides: TGTGCCAGCAGTTATCAAGCGGTTAACACCGGGGAGCTGTTTTTT.